The sequence of this TCR beta chain was determined in a study of blood T cell repertoires in COVID-19. On the study more broadly: Acute and convalescent COVID-19 samples came from the United States, Italy and Spain. From T cells, B-cell-depleted T cells, or PBMCs came the material, which was cDNA or gDNA.

CDR3 length equals 15 residues. V was pared by 0 bases and J by 3 bases, with 13 bases between. The germline gives CDR1 SGHRS, CDR2 YFSETQ. In the authors' methods: Amplification from reference gene primers served as the basis for estimated nucleated cell counts. Sequencing was performed with immunoSEQ multiplex PCR; in TCRdb, only in-frame clones are kept and a portion is missing. The DNA gave D and trimming, while V, J and clone size come from that table. Seen here are approximately 70,000 clones, about nine tenths observed once, and the top ten hold about 6.4%. The sequencing sample was made of peripheral blood. The sequence was obtained from a woman aged 70-85 years with acute or convalescent COVID-19. The rearrangement links TRBV5-1 to TRBJ2-7; a weak D match, TRBD2 (6 bases). For the CDR3, the DNA is TGCGCCAGCAGCTTGGCCGTCGGGGGAGACTACGAGCAGTACTTC. This translates into CASSLAVGGDYEQYF. Combining the CDR3 with reference TRBV5-1 and TRBJ2-7 gives the whole variable domain KAGVTQTPRYLIKTRGQQVTLSCSPISGHRSVSWYQQTPGQGLQFLFEYFSETQRNKGNFPGRFSGRQFSNSRSEMNVSTLELGDSALYLCASSLAVGGDYEQYFGPGTRLTVT.